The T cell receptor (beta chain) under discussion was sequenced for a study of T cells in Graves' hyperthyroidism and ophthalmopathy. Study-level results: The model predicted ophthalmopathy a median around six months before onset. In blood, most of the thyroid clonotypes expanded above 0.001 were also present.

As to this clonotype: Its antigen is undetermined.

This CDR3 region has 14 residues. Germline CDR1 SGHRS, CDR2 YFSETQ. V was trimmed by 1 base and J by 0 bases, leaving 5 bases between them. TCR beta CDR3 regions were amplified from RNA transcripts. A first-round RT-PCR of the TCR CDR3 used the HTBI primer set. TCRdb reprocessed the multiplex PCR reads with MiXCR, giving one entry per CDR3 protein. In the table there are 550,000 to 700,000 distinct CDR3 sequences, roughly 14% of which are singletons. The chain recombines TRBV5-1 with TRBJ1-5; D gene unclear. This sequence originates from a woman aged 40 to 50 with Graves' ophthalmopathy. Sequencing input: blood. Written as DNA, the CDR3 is TGCGCCAGCAGCTTGACACCTAGCAATCAGCCCCAGCATTTT. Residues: CASSLTPSNQPQHF.